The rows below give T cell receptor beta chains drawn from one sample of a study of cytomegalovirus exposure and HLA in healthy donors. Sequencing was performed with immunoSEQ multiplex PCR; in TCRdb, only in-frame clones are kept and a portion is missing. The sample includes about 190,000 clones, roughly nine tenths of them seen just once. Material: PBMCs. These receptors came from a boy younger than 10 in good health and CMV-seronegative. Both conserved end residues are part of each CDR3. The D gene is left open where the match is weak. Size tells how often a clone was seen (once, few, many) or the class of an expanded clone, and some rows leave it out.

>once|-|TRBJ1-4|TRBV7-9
TGTGCCAGCAGCCAGTACAGCCTTGCAGAAAAACTGTTTTTT
CASSQYSLAEKLFF
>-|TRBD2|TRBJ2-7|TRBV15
TGTGCCACCAGCAAACCAGCGGGAGTCTACGAGCAGTACTTC
CATSKPAGVYEQYF
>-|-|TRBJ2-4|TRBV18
TGTGCCAGCTCACCAAGGGCAGGGGCCAAAAACATTCAGTACTTC
CASSPRAGAKNIQYF
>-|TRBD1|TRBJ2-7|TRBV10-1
TGCGCCAGCAGTGCGGGACAGACCGGACTCTACGAGCAGTACTTC
CASSAGQTGLYEQYF
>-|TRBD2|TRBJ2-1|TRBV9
TGTGCCAGCAGCGGTAGCGGGGGCTTTTACAATGAGCAGTTCTTC
CASSGSGGFYNEQFF
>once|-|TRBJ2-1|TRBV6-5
TGTGCCAGTTTTCCCAATAGCTTTCCCAATGAGCAGTTCTTC
CASFPNSFPNEQFF
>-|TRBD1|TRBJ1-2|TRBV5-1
TGCGCCAGCAGCTTGGGGGGACAGAGGAACTATGGCTACACCTTC
CASSLGGQRNYGYTF
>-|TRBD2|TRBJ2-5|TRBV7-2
TGTGCCAGCAGCCCACGACTAGCGGGGGGAGAGACCCAGTACTTC
CASSPRLAGGETQYF
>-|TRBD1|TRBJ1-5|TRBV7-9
TGTGCCAGCAGCTTAGCCGGGACAGGTTTCAATCAGCCCCAGCATTTT
CASSLAGTGFNQPQHF
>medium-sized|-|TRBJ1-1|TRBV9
TGTGCCAGCAGCTTTAGCCCGGGGGGTGACCCTGAAGCTTTCTTT
CASSFSPGGDPEAFF
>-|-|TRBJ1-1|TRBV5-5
TGTGCCAGCAGCTTGGCAGGGAAACAAGCTTTCTTT
CASSLAGKQAFF
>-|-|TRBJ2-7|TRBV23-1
TGCGCCAGCAGTCCCACAATTAAACCGGGAACGGTTGGTAACGAGCAGTACTTC
CASSPTIKPGTVGNEQYF
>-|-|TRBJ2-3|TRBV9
TGTGCCAGCAGCGTAGAAGGGGGTTCAGATACGCAGTATTTT
CASSVEGGSDTQYF
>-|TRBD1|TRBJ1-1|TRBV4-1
TGCGCCAGCAGCCAGCGGGACAGGGACGAGGTGGAGGCTTTCTTT
CASSQRDRDEVEAFF
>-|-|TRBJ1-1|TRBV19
TGTGCCAGTAGACCCAGGGGTGCGAACACTGAAGCTTTCTTT
CASRPRGANTEAFF
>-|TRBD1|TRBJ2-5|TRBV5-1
TGCGCCAGCAGCTTGGAGGGACAGGGACCAGAGACCCAGTACTTC
CASSLEGQGPETQYF
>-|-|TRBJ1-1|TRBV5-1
TGCGCCAGCAGCCATATACAGGGCATGAACACTGAAGCTTTCTTT
CASSHIQGMNTEAFF
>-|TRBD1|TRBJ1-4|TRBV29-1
TGCAGCGGTTGGACAGGGGAAGAAAAACTGTTTTTT
CSGWTGEEKLFF
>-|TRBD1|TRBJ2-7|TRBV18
TGTGCCAGCTCGCTAACAGGGGACTACGAGCAGTACTTC
CASSLTGDYEQYF
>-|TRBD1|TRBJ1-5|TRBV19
TGTGCCAGTAGTATAGTCGGGACAGGCTATCAGCCCCAGCATTTT
CASSIVGTGYQPQHF
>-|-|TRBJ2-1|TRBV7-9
TGTGCCAGCAGCTTAGCGACCCGCCTTGACAGGTTTGAGCAGTTCTTC
CASSLATRLDRFEQFF
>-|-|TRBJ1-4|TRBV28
TGTGCCAGCAGTTCAGGCAGGGTTGGGGAAAAACTGTTTTTT
CASSSGRVGEKLFF
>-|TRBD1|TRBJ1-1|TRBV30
TGTGCCTGGAACGGAGACCGGACAGGTGGTGCTTTCTTT
CAWNGDRTGGAFF
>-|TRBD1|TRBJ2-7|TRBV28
TGTGCCAGCAGTTCCACCGGGACAGTGAGACCCTACGAGCAGTACTTC
CASSSTGTVRPYEQYF
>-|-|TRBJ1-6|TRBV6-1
TGTGCCACGGGGGAGTCCTATAATTCACCCCTCCACTTT
CATGESYNSPLHF
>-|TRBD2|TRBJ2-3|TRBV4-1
TGCGCCAGCAGCCAGGGAGACCTAGCGGGGGGGAGCACAGATACGCAGTATTTT
CASSQGDLAGGSTDTQYF
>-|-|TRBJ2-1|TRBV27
TGTGCCAGCAGACTAAACAGTAGACAGTACAATGAGCAGTTCTTC
CASRLNSRQYNEQFF
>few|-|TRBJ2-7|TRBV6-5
TGTGCCAGCAGCCCCCCCGGCTCCTACGAGCAGTACTTC
CASSPPGSYEQYF
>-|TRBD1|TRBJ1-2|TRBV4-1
TGCGCCAGCAGGCCCTGGGACAGGGGGAACTATGGCTACACCTTC
CASRPWDRGNYGYTF
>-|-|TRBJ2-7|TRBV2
TGTGCCAGCAGTGACACTAGAGACGAGCAGTACTTC
CASSDTRDEQYF
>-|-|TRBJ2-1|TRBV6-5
TGTGCCAGCAGCCCCCCTCCGGGAGCGTTTACTGAGCAGTTCTTC
CASSPPPGAFTEQFF
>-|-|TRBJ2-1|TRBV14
TGTGCCAGCGCCTGGGTCGGGAGCCCCTACAATGAGCAGTTCTTC
CASAWVGSPYNEQFF
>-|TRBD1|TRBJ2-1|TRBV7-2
TGTGCCAGCAGCCTTGGACAGGTGGAGCAGTTCTTC
CASSLGQVEQFF
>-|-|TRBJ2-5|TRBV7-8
TGTGCCAGCAGCCCCCGGACAGCCCCGGCGACCCAGTACTTC
CASSPRTAPATQYF
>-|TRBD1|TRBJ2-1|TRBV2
TGTGCCACCTCCCCTGGACAGGCCTCCTACAATGAGCAGTTCTTC
CATSPGQASYNEQFF
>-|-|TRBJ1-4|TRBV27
TGTGCCAGCACTACAGGAGCTAATGAAAAACTGTTTTTT
CASTTGANEKLFF
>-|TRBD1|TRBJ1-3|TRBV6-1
TGTGCCAGCAGAGCTATGACAGGGGCGGGAAACACCATATATTTT
CASRAMTGAGNTIYF
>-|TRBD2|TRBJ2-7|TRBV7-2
TGTGCCAGCAGCAGGACTAGCGGGAGCTCCTACGAGCAGTACTTC
CASSRTSGSSYEQYF
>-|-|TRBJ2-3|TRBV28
TGTGCCAGCAGCCTAGGCCCCGGGTTGCAACGCGGAGATACGCAGTATTTT
CASSLGPGLQRGDTQYF
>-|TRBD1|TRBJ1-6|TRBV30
TGTGCCTGGAGTGTGATGACAGGGCGGAATTCACCCCTCCACTTT
CAWSVMTGRNSPLHF
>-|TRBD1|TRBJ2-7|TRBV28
TGTGCCAGCAGTTCCTACCGGACAGGATTCTACGAGCAGTACTTC
CASSSYRTGFYEQYF
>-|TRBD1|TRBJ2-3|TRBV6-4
TGTGCCAGCAGTGAGGGACAGGGCACAGATACGCAGTATTTT
CASSEGQGTDTQYF
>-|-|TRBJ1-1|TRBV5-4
TGTGCCAGCAGCGAGGGATCAAGGAGGACTGAAGCTTTCTTT
CASSEGSRRTEAFF
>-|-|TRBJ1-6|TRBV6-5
TGTGCCAGCAGCCAACAGGGAGGGAATTCACCCCTCCACTTT
CASSQQGGNSPLHF
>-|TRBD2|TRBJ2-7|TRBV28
TGTGCCAGCAGTTTGGTGAGGAGGTCGGGAGGCGCTATCGAGCAGTACTTC
CASSLVRRSGGAIEQYF
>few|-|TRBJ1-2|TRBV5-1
TGCGCCAGCAGCCCGGGGACATTGTATGGCTACACCTTC
CASSPGTLYGYTF
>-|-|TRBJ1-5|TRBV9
TGTGCCAGCAGAAATGCAGGGGAGCCCTCCCGCAATCAGCCCCAGCATTTT
CASRNAGEPSRNQPQHF
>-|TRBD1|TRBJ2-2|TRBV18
TGTGCCAGCTCACCTATACCCTATCCACAGGGGGCGCTTCGCGCGGCCGGGGAGCTGTTTTTT
CASSPIPYPQGALRAAGELFF
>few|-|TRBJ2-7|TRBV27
TGTGCCAGCAGTTTATACCCCCCAGGGGTTGCCTTAGTCTACGAGCAGTACTTC
CASSLYPPGVALVYEQYF
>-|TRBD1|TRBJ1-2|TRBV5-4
TGTGCCAGCAGCTTCCGGGACAGGGGTTCGACGGGTGGCTACACCTTC
CASSFRDRGSTGGYTF
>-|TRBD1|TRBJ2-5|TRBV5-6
TGTGCCAGCAGCCCCGGGGGACAGGGGGTCGGGGAGACCCAGTACTTC
CASSPGGQGVGETQYF
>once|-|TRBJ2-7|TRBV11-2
TGTGCCAGCAGCTTAATCGGGCAGGGCTACGAGCAGTACTTC
CASSLIGQGYEQYF
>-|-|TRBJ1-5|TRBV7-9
TGTGCCAGCAGCTTTGACAGAGATAATCAGCCCCAGCATTTT
CASSFDRDNQPQHF